This entry lists 19 T cell receptor beta chains sequenced from one sample in a study of shared T cell receptors in the human thymus (dated by TCRdb to the early 2020s). Libraries were prepared through the immunoSEQ multiplex PCR assay. TCRdb took this table from immuneACCESS and kept in-frame rearrangements with V and J called. Such tables lack part of the clones; where checked against another copy, unresolved V genes explain under half of the gap, and the rest is unexplained. In this sample the table shows about 380,000 clones, about 95% of which occur a single time. The top ten clones comprise roughly 0.021% of the sample. The source material was thymocytes. All receptors derive from a human donor.

This sequence joins TRBV28 and TRBJ2-4; D perhaps matches TRBD2 (6 bases). The CDR3 runs 17 residues. The germline V and J ends were trimmed by 5 bases and 5 bases, with 22 bases remaining between them. Germline CDR1 and CDR2: MDHEN and SYDVKM. Written as DNA, the CDR3 is TGTGCCAGCAGTGGAGGGCTAGGTAGGGCTACTCAAAACATTCAGTACTTC. The encoded protein is CASSGGLGRATQNIQYF.

DNA for the CDR3: TGTGCCAGCAGGTCACCACCCGAGCCGGACGGGCACTACGAGCAGTACTTC. Amino acids: CASRSPPEPDGHYEQYF. The rearrangement uses TRBV27 and TRBJ2-7; no firm D call. Trimming removed 6 bases from V and 3 bases from J, with 24 bases in between. The CDR3 has 17 residues. The germline V gene encodes CDR1 MNHEY and CDR2 SMNVEV (reference sequence).

The gene calls are TRBV14 and TRBJ2-7, with 7 bases matching TRBD2. The J segment lost 4 bases and the V segment lost 1 base, leaving 13 bases of the junction unmatched. The germline gives CDR1 SGHDN, CDR2 FVKESK. The CDR3 spans 17 residues. The CDR3 protein is CASSQVPDRGENYEQYF. The CDR3 bases are TGTGCCAGCAGCCAAGTCCCGGACCGGGGGGAGAATTACGAGCAGTACTTC.

V and J are TRBV11-2 and TRBJ2-1; TRBD2 aligns across 7 bases. With V trimmed by 5 bases and J by 8 bases, 9 bases remained unmatched. CDR1 and CDR2 from the germline V gene are SGHAT and FQNNGV. CDR3 size: 14 residues. This chain's CDR3 is CASSHPERDYEQFF. As DNA, the CDR3 is TGTGCCAGCAGCCACCCCGAGCGGGATTATGAGCAGTTCTTC. The full variable domain, with the rest looked up from reference TRBV11-2 and TRBJ2-1, is EAGVAQSPRYKIIEKRQSVAFWCNPISGHATLYWYQQILGQGPKLLIQFQNNGVVDDSQLPKDRFSAERLKGVDSTLKIQPAKLEDSAVYLCASSHPERDYEQFFGPGTRLTVL.

The chain joins TRBV11-3 to TRBJ2-7; 7 bases align to TRBD2. This CDR3 region has 13 residues. Germline trimming cut 6 bases from V and 3 bases from J; bases unmatched to any gene: 5. The germline V gene encodes CDR1 SGHNT and CDR2 YENEEA. In nucleotides, the CDR3 is TGTGCCAGCAGAAGGGAGGGGAACTACGAGCAGTACTTC. Amino acids: CASRREGNYEQYF.

With regard to this clone: One end of the junction does not line up with germline, which may come from a read error. Other DNA sequences within the sample encode an identical CDR3. This chain uses TRBV5-1 with TRBJ2-5; 10 bases line up with TRBD2. Germline V lookup: CDR1 SGHRS, CDR2 YFSETQ. This CDR3 contains 14 residues. The CDR3 loop is CASSLAGAQETQYF. The CDR3 DNA is TGTGCCAGCAGCCTAGCGGGGGCACAAGAGACCCAGTACTTC.

The genes are TRBV29-1 and TRBJ2-1; 9 bases are a match to TRBD1. There are 13 residues in the CDR3. Germline CDR1 is SQVTM and CDR2 is ANQGSEA. The J segment lost 4 bases and the V segment lost 3 bases, leaving 1 base of the junction unmatched. In DNA, the CDR3 is TGCAGCGTTGAGGGACAGGGATACAATGAGCAGTTCTTC. It specifies CSVEGQGYNEQFF.

This clone has only a few counts. This rearrangement joins TRBV21-1 to TRBJ2-2. TRBV21-1 is described as a pseudogene. The CDR3 length is 16 residues. The CDR3 here is CASSKEKKANTGELFF. CDR3 in DNA: TGTGCCAGCAGCAAAGAAAAGAAAGCGAACACCGGGGAGCTGTTTTTT.

This rearrangement joins TRBV28 to TRBJ2-3, with a weak D call TRBD1 (5 bases). The germline gives CDR1 MDHEN, CDR2 SYDVKM. The length of the CDR3 is 15 residues. Trimming cost V 1 base and J 5 bases, with 13 bases left between them. CDR3 loop: CASSLLTGPRDTQYF. The CDR3 nucleotides are TGTGCCAGCAGTTTATTAACAGGACCCAGAGATACGCAGTATTTT.

The V gene is TRBV25-1, the J gene TRBJ2-5; 9 bases fit TRBD1. The J call is uncertain, as TRBJ2-7 better fits the DNA end. The CDR3 runs 13 residues. CDR1 and CDR2 (germline): MGHDK, SYGVNS. The CDR3 DNA follows: TGTGCCAGCAGTGACTCGACAGGGGGCGAGCAGTACTTC. The encoded protein is CASSDSTGGEQYF.

The chain combines TRBV28 with TRBJ1-1, with D unclear. The CDR3 is 14 residues long. V lost 2 bases to trimming and J lost 0 bases, with 7 bases between them. The germline V gene has CDR1 MDHEN and CDR2 SYDVKM. CDR3 bases: TGTGCCAGCAGTTTAACAGATATGAACACTGAAGCTTTCTTT. Translated, it gives CASSLTDMNTEAFF.

V and J are TRBV10-3 and TRBJ1-2; no firm D call. The V gene lost 0 bases and the J gene lost 4 bases, with 6 bases spanning the gap. Germline values: CDR1 ENHRY, CDR2 SYGVKD. The CDR3 runs to 13 residues. CDR3 sequence reads: CAISESEGYGYTF. DNA of the CDR3: TGTGCCATCAGTGAGTCTGAAGGCTATGGCTACACCTTC.

This clone came up a few times. This chain uses TRBV27 with TRBJ1-2, with 9 bases fitting TRBD1. Trimming removed 1 base from V and 7 bases from J; junction bases left unmatched: 16. The length of the CDR3 is 18 residues. The germline V gene has CDR1 MNHEY and CDR2 SMNVEV (reference sequence). The CDR3 loop reads CASSLWKPSGTGNLGYTF. In nucleotides, the CDR3 is TGTGCCAGCAGTTTATGGAAACCCTCCGGGACAGGGAATCTTGGCTACACCTTC.

CDR3 DNA: TGCGCCAGCAGTGAGTATGGGGTCGGGCAGGGGGCCCACGAGCAGTACTTC. This gives the protein CASSEYGVGQGAHEQYF. The chain combines TRBV10-2 with TRBJ2-7; TRBD1 matches 8 bases. The germline gives CDR1 WSHSY, CDR2 SAAADI. The CDR3 length is 17 residues. The V segment lost 1 base and the J segment 5 bases; nucleotides outside the gene matches: 13.

This chain connects TRBV28 to TRBJ2-2, with TRBD1 matching 12 bases. CDR1 is MDHEN and CDR2 is SYDVKM in the germline V gene. V trimming: 7 bases; J trimming: 3 bases; junction bases outside the gene matches: 9. The CDR3 has 17 residues. The CDR3 is CASNLRDRGPDTGELFF. Here the CDR3 DNA reads TGTGCCAGCAACCTCCGGGACAGGGGGCCTGACACCGGGGAGCTGTTTTTT.

The chain combines TRBV18 with TRBJ1-3; the match to TRBD1 covers 9 bases. The V segment lost 3 bases and the J segment 9 bases; nucleotides outside the gene matches: 6. The germline V gene encodes CDR1 KGHSH and CDR2 LQKENI. The CDR3 extends over 14 amino acids. CDR3 DNA: TGTGCCAGCTCACCGGACGGACAGGGGTTCACCATATATTTT. It encodes CASSPDGQGFTIYF.

The V and J genes are TRBV27 and TRBJ1-1; 9 bases are shared with TRBD1. Per the germline V gene, CDR1 is MNHEY and CDR2 is SMNVEV (reference sequence). Germline trimming cut 5 bases from V and 4 bases from J; bases unmatched to any gene: 17. The CDR3 is made up of 18 amino acids. CDR3: CASSPSSPGQGFCTEAFF. The CDR3 DNA reads TGTGCCAGCAGTCCTTCCTCCCCGGGACAGGGTTTTTGCACTGAAGCTTTCTTT.

The rearrangement uses TRBV29-1 and TRBJ2-3; a possible D gene is TRBD1 (5 bases). The germline V gene has CDR1 SQVTM and CDR2 ANQGSEA. Trimming took off 4 bases at V and 1 base at J, with 6 bases between the two ends. The CDR3 consists of 12 residues. The CDR3: CSVGRGTDTQYF. Written as DNA, the CDR3 is TGCAGCGTTGGCAGGGGCACAGATACGCAGTATTTT.

The rearrangement links TRBV30 to TRBJ2-1; 7 nucleotides align to TRBD2. CDR1 is GTSNPN and CDR2 is SVGIG in the germline V gene (reference sequence). After removal of 1 base from V and 8 bases from J, the junction contained 11 bases not matched to a gene. The CDR3 loop spans 15 amino acids. The CDR3, as DNA: TGTGCCTGGAGTGATCTTTCGGGAGGAACGTATGAGCAGTTCTTC. Translating gives CAWSDLSGGTYEQFF.